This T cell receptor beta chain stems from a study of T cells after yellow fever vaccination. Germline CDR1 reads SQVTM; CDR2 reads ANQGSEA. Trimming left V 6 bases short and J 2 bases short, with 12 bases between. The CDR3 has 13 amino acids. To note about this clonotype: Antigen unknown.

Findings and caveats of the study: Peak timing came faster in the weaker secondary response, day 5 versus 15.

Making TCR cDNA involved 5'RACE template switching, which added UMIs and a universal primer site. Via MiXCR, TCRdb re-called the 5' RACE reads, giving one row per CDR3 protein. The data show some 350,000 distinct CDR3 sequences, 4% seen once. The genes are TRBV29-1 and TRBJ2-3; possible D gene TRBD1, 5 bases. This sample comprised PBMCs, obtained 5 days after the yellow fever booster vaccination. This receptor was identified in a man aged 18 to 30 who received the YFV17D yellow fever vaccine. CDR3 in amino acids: CSVGSGYTDTQYF. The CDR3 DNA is TGCAGCGTCGGATCAGGGTACACAGATACGCAGTATTTT.